This note documents a single T cell receptor (beta chain) sequence. As processed by the authors: Amplification of reference gene primers was used by the study to estimate nucleated cell counts. Data came from immunoSEQ multiplex PCR; TCRdb stores just in-frame clones and leaves some out. For V, J and clone size, that table is used; D and trimming come from the DNA. The sample includes nearly 250,000 clones, 70% to 90% of them seen just once. The data were obtained in a study of blood T cell repertoires in COVID-19. Germline CDR1 DFQATT, CDR2 SNEGSKA (reference sequence). The CDR3 consists of 10 residues. The participants were between roughly 18 and 89 years old and came from about two dozen US areas.

This sequence joins TRBV20-1 and TRBJ1-2; D might be TRBD1 (5 bases). Sequencing used PBMCs or T cells enriched from blood (not recorded which). The TCR was taken from a woman in her fifties or sixties with acute COVID-19. In DNA form, the CDR3 reads TGCAGCGGCGACAGCTATGGCTACACCTTC. As protein: CSGDSYGYTF.